These 23 T cell receptor beta chains were all obtained from the same sample, sequenced in a study of blood T cell repertoires in COVID-19. Libraries were prepared by immunoSEQ multiplex PCR; TCRdb keeps only in-frame clonotypes and omits some of them. The data show 55,000 to 75,000 clones, over 85% seen once. Material: peripheral blood. These receptors all stem from a man aged 60 to 75 with acute or convalescent COVID-19.

This sequence joins TRBV14 and TRBJ2-2, with D perhaps matching TRBD2 (5 bases). This CDR3 comprises 16 residues. V shed 4 bases and J shed 2 bases, with 14 bases lying between them. CDR1 SGHDN and CDR2 FVKESK come from the germline V gene. Here the CDR3 DNA reads TGTGCCAGCAGCCTTACCGGTCTAGCCAACACCGGGGAGCTGTTTTTT. Amino acid sequence: CASSLTGLANTGELFF.

The rearrangement uses TRBV27 and TRBJ1-6; D gene ambiguous. The CDR3 has 14 amino acids. V lost 0 bases to trimming and J lost 7 bases, with 7 bases between them. Germline V CDR1 and CDR2: MNHEY, SMNVEV (reference sequence). The CDR3 protein is CASSLSRGNSPLHF. Here the CDR3 DNA reads TGTGCCAGCAGTTTATCGAGAGGGAATTCACCCCTCCACTTT.

This chain uses TRBV5-1 with TRBJ1-1; D ambiguous. From germline, CDR1 is SGHRS and CDR2 YFSETQ. Trimming cost V 6 bases and J 4 bases, with 16 bases left between them. The CDR3 covers 14 residues. The CDR3 spells CASTSSGRSTEAFF. The CDR3, as DNA: TGCGCCAGCACCTCGTCGGGTAGAAGCACTGAAGCTTTCTTT.

The chain recombines TRBV19 with TRBJ2-1; 7 bases match TRBD1. Germline CDR1 reads LNHDA; CDR2 reads SQIVND (reference sequence). The V and J ends lost 5 bases and 9 bases, in that order; junction bases with no gene match: 10. The CDR3 sequence is 14 residues long. The CDR3 loop is CASSSDRDRGEQFF. The CDR3 bases are TGTGCCAGTAGTTCCGACAGGGACCGGGGTGAGCAGTTCTTC.

The rearrangement links TRBV5-1 to TRBJ2-7, with TRBD2 matching 9 bases. The V segment lost 1 base and the J segment 3 bases; nucleotides outside the gene matches: 8. Germline CDR1 SGHRS, CDR2 YFSETQ. The CDR3 contains 16 residues. In DNA, the CDR3 is TGCGCCAGCAGCTTGATCTTAGCGGGGGCCAGCTACGAGCAGTACTTC. Translating it yields CASSLILAGASYEQYF.

V gene TRBV5-6 combines with J gene TRBJ1-3, with 8 bases fitting TRBD1. The trim removed 4 bases at V and 4 bases at J, leaving 4 bases unmatched. The CDR3 has 14 residues. CDR1 and CDR2 from the germline V gene are SGHDT and YYEEEE. CDR3 DNA: TGTGCCAGCAGCGGCCGGGACAGGGGAAACACCATATATTTT. This translates into CASSGRDRGNTIYF.

The rearrangement joins TRBV6-5 to TRBJ1-1, with D unresolved. Trimming took 4 bases from V and 0 from J, leaving 6 bases between them. The CDR3 is 13 residues long. Germline loops: CDR1 MNHEY, CDR2 SVGAGI. This CDR3 is CASSSTMNTEAFF. DNA of the CDR3: TGTGCCAGCAGTTCCACAATGAACACTGAAGCTTTCTTT.

This clone was seen only a few times. The gene calls are TRBV29-1 and TRBJ1-1; TRBD1 might be the D (5 bases). Trimming shortened V by 7 bases and J by 6 bases, and 15 bases separated the two germline ends. Germline V gene sequence: CDR1 SQVTM, CDR2 ANQGSEA. The CDR3 loop spans 12 amino acids. The CDR3 sequence is CSAYLRVSEAFF. In DNA, the CDR3 is TGCAGCGCGTACCTCAGGGTCTCTGAAGCTTTCTTT. Full variable domain (outside the CDR3, taken from reference TRBV29-1 and TRBJ1-1): SAVISQKPSRDICQRGTSLTIQCQVDSQVTMMFWYRQQPGQSLTLIATANQGSEATYESGFVIDKFPISRPNLTFSTLTVSNMSPEDSSIYLCSAYLRVSEAFFGQGTRLTVV.

This clone was seen more than once but under ten times. The chain joins TRBV5-6 to TRBJ2-5; 7 positions agree with TRBD1. CDR1 and CDR2 from the germline V gene are SGHDT and YYEEEE. V lost 6 bases and J lost 5; bases outside the gene matches: 7. This CDR3 has 13 amino acids. CDR3 sequence reads: CASTQTGVETQYF. The CDR3 region has the DNA TGTGCCAGCACCCAAACAGGGGTCGAGACCCAGTACTTC.

This chain connects TRBV19 to TRBJ1-6; D gene unclear. CDR1 is LNHDA, CDR2 SQIVND, per germline (reference sequence). This CDR3 has 13 amino acids. V was cut by 3 bases and J by 8 bases, with 8 bases left in between. The CDR3 protein is CASSIFGDSPLHF. CDR3 in DNA: TGTGCCAGTAGTATTTTCGGGGATTCACCCCTCCACTTT.

The V call is TRBV5-4, the J call TRBJ2-3, with D unresolved. Germline CDR1 is SGHNT and CDR2 is YYREEE (reference sequence). This CDR3 contains 13 residues. V lost 0 bases, J lost 3 bases, and 5 bases lay in between. The CDR3 loop reads CASSLGRTDTQYF. CDR3 nucleotides: TGTGCCAGCAGCTTGGGCCGGACAGATACGCAGTATTTT. Combining the CDR3 with reference TRBV5-4 and TRBJ2-3 gives the whole variable domain ETGVTQSPTHLIKTRGQQVTLRCSSQSGHNTVSWYQQALGQGPQFIFQYYREEENGRGNFPPRFSGLQFPNYSSELNVNALELDDSALYLCASSLGRTDTQYFGPGTRLTVL.

CDR3 sequence: CATSDGTGLNQPQHF. The DNA for the CDR3 is TGTGCCACCAGTGATGGGACAGGACTCAATCAGCCCCAGCATTTT. This chain uses TRBV24-1 with TRBJ1-5; 8 positions agree with TRBD1. Germline V gene data show CDR1 as KGHDR and CDR2 as SFDVKD. V shed 3 bases and J 3 bases; nucleotides not matched to a gene: 3. The CDR3 contains 15 residues.

The chain combines TRBV18 with TRBJ1-1; D remains ambiguous. CDR3 size: 14 residues. V lost 1 base to trimming and J lost 4 bases, with 10 bases between them. Germline loops: CDR1 KGHSH, CDR2 LQKENI. The CDR3: CASSPQAEITEAFF. CDR3 in DNA: TGTGCCAGCTCACCACAAGCCGAGATCACTGAAGCTTTCTTT.

This clone was detected only once. CDR3 nucleotides: TGTGCCAGCAGCTTGAATAACAGAATTGGCTATGGCTACACCTTC. Translating it yields CASSLNNRIGYGYTF. The V and J genes are TRBV5-4 and TRBJ1-2; no definite D call. In germline, CDR1 is SGHNT, CDR2 YYREEE (reference sequence). Trimming removed 1 base from V and 4 bases from J, with 14 bases in between. The CDR3 has 15 amino acids.

The CDR3 sequence is CASSRTGATVNSPLHF. CDR3 sequence (DNA): TGTGCCAGCAGCCGGACAGGGGCGACGGTTAATTCACCCCTCCACTTT. This chain joins TRBV14 and TRBJ1-6; 9 bases line up with TRBD1. Trimming at V came to 4 bases and at J to 6 bases, leaving 7 bases not matched to a gene. This CDR3 is 16 amino acids long. Looked up from germline, CDR1 is SGHDN and CDR2 is FVKESK.

V and J are TRBV11-3 and TRBJ2-3; 12 bases match TRBD1. With V trimmed by 3 bases and J by 6 bases, 4 bases remained unmatched. Germline CDR1 and CDR2: SGHNT and YENEEA. This CDR3 contains 15 residues. The CDR3 region is CASSLGTGGADTQYF. CDR3 sequence (DNA): TGTGCCAGCAGCTTGGGGACAGGGGGCGCCGATACGCAGTATTTT.

The CDR3 here is CASSGGDNEQFF. The CDR3 DNA is TGCGCCAGCAGCGGAGGGGACAATGAGCAGTTCTTC. V and J are TRBV5-1 and TRBJ2-1; possibly TRBD2 for D (6 bases). This CDR3 has 12 amino acids. CDR1 is SGHRS, CDR2 YFSETQ, per germline. V was clipped by 4 bases and J by 5 bases, with 7 bases between them.

The chain joins TRBV10-1 to TRBJ1-4; D unresolved. The CDR3 spans 12 residues. V was clipped by 4 bases and J by 8 bases, with 8 bases between them. Germline CDR1 reads WNHNN; CDR2 reads SYGVQD (reference sequence). In DNA form, the CDR3 reads TGCGCCAGCAGTGCCGGAGGGGAAAAACTGTTTTTT. Translating gives CASSAGGEKLFF.

The chain recombines TRBV9 with TRBJ1-6; 8 nucleotides line up with TRBD1. V shed 3 bases, J shed 6 bases, and the junction held 5 bases outside the gene matches. The CDR3 runs to 15 residues. Germline assignment: CDR1 SGDLS and CDR2 YYNGEE. CDR3: CASSATGEANSPLHF. CDR3 DNA sequence: TGTGCCAGCAGCGCGACAGGGGAGGCTAATTCACCCCTCCACTTT.

The chain carries TRBV27 and TRBJ1-2, with D possibly TRBD1 on 6 matching bases. Germline V lookup: CDR1 MNHEY, CDR2 SMNVEV (reference sequence). CDR3 size: 15 residues. Trimming cost V 5 bases and J 6 bases, with 19 bases left between them. In nucleotides, the CDR3 is TGTGCCAGCAGTCTCCGCCCTACAGGGTTGGATGGCTACACCTTC. This sequence encodes CASSLRPTGLDGYTF.

Notes on this clone: The sample holds other DNA sequences that translate to the same CDR3. As DNA, the CDR3 is TGCAGTGCAAGCCGACAGGCTGAAGCTTTCTTT. Protein sequence: CSASRQAEAFF. The chain uses TRBV20-1 and TRBJ1-1, with a tentative D call TRBD1 (6 bases). Germline V gene lookup returns CDR1 DFQATT and CDR2 SNEGSKA (reference sequence). The length of the CDR3 is 11 residues. Trimming removed 6 bases at V and 6 bases at J, with 11 bases between.

J is TRBJ1-6 and V is TRBV24-1; 9 nucleotides line up with TRBD1. The CDR3 totals 18 residues. Germline V gene sequence: CDR1 KGHDR, CDR2 SFDVKD. After removal of 4 bases from V and 6 bases from J, the junction contained 12 bases not matched to a gene. The CDR3 here is CATSDGPPGQGSNSPLHF. The CDR3 nucleotides are TGTGCCACCAGTGACGGGCCCCCGGGACAGGGTTCTAATTCACCCCTCCACTTT.

The CDR3 coding sequence is TGTGCTAGTGGCTTCTCGACAGGTCGCTATCCCGGGGAGCTGTTTTTT. Residues: CASGFSTGRYPGELFF. J is TRBJ2-2 and V is TRBV12-5; D may be TRBD1 (6 bases). Germline V gene data show CDR1 as LGHNT and CDR2 as FRNRAP. The CDR3 is 16 amino acids. Trimming removed 6 bases at V and 6 bases at J, with 20 bases between.